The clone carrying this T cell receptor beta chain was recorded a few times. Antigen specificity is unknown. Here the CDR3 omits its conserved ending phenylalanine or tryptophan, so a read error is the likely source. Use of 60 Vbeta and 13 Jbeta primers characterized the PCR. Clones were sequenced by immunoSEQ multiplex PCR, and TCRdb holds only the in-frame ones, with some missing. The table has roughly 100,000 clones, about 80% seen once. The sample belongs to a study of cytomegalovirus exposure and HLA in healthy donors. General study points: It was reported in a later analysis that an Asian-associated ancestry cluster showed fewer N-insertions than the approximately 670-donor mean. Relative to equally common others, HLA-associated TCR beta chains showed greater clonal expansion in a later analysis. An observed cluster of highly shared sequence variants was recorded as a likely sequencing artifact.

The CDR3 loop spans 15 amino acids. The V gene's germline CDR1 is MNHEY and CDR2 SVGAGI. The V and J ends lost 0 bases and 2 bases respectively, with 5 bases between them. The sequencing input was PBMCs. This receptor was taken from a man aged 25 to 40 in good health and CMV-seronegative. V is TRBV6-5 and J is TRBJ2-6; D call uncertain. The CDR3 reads CASSYSPTGANVLTL. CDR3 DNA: TGTGCCAGCAGTTACTCTCCGACTGGGGCCAACGTCCTGACTTTG.